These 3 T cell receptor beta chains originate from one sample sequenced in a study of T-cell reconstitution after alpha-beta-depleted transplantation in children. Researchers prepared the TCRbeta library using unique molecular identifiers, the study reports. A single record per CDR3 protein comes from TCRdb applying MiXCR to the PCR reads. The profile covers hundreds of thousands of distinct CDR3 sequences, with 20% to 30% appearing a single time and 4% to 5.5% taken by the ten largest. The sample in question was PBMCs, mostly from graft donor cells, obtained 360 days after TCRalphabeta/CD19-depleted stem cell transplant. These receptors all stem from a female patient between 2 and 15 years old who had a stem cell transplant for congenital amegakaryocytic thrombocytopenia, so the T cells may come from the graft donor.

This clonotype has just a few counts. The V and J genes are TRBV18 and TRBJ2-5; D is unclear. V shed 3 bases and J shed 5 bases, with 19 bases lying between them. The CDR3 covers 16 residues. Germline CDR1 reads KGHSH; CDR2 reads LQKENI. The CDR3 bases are TGTGCCAGCTCACCCCAATCCCCAGGATACGTGGAGACCCAGTACTTC. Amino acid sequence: CASSPQSPGYVETQYF. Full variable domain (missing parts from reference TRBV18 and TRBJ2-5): NAGVMQNPRHLVRRRGQEARLRCSPMKGHSHVYWYRQLPEEGLKFMVYLQKENIIDESGMPKERFSAEFPKEGPSILRIQQVVRGDSAAYFCASSPQSPGYVETQYFGPGTRLLVL.

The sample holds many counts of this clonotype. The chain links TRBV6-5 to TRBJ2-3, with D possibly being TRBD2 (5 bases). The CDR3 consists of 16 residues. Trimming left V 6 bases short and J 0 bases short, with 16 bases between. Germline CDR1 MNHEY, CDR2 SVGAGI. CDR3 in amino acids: CASRPTTHSSTDTQYF. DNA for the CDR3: TGTGCCAGCAGACCGACTACACATTCTAGCACAGATACGCAGTATTTT.

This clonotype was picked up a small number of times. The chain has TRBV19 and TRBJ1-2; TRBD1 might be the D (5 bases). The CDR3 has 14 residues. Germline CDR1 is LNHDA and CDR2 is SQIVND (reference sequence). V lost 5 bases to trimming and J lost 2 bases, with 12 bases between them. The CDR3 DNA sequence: TGTGCCAGTAGTTCCCAAGCAGGGAACTATGGCTACACCTTC. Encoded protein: CASSSQAGNYGYTF.